The clone carrying this T cell receptor beta chain has only one observation. Using immunoSEQ multiplex PCR, the repertoire was profiled, and TCRdb retains in-frame clones only, with some absent. The repertoire holds about 95,000 clones, with 89% as singletons. The CDR3 consists of 14 residues. Per the germline V gene, CDR1 is KGHDR and CDR2 is SFDVKD. V shed 4 bases and J shed 1 base, with 9 bases lying between them. These data are taken from a study of blood T cell repertoires in COVID-19. The rearrangement joins TRBV24-1 to TRBJ2-5, with D unresolved. Material: peripheral blood. The receptor comes from a man aged 60 to 69 with COVID-19, enrolled during active disease. Here the CDR3 reads CATSDPWAQETQYF. CDR3 sequence (DNA): TGTGCCACCAGTGACCCTTGGGCCCAAGAGACCCAGTACTTC.